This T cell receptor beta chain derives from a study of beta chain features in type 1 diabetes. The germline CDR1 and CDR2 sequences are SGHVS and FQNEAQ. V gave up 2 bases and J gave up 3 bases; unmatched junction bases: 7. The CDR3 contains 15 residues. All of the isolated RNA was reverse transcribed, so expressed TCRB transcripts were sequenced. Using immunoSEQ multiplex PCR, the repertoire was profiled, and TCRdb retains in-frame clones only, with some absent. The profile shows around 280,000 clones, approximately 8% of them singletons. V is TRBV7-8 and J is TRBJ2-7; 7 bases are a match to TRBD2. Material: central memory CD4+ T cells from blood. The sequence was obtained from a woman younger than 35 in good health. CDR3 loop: CASSLMVAGLYEQYV. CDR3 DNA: TGTGCCAGCAGCTTAATGGTAGCGGGCCTCTACGAGCAGTACGTC.